A selection of T cell receptor beta chains follows, all from one sample in a study of beta chain features in type 1 diabetes. Generated by immunoSEQ multiplex PCR, the TCRdb table keeps only in-frame clones and is missing some. The data hold 310,000 or so clones, with 9.3% observed a single time. The sequenced sample was central memory CD4+ T cells from blood. The receptors come from a man younger than 45 with type 1 diabetes. Each CDR3 is given without its conserved first and last residue. Expanded clones get a size class; other rows say once, few or many, or leave the size out.

v_call	j_call	clone_size	cdr3_aa
TRBV2	TRBJ1-6	many	ASSADTPGSLH
TRBV30	TRBJ2-5	NA	AWNGQGKETQY
TRBV5-1	TRBJ2-1	many	ASSLAPAKDEQF
TRBV7-9	TRBJ1-2	NA	ASSLIGGYGYT
TRBV9	TRBJ1-2	few	ASSVTGGAESYT
TRBV14	TRBJ1-6	many	ASSSSNSPLH
TRBV7-2	TRBJ2-1	many	ASSLSPAGGPNEQF
TRBV7-2	TRBJ2-5	few	ASSSLRDPGETQY
TRBV7-2	TRBJ1-1	many	ASSLALDTEAF
TRBV25-1	TRBJ1-4	many	ASSDFAGANEKLF
TRBV28	TRBJ2-3	many	ASTLGDRGLDTQY
TRBV12-5	TRBJ1-4	few	ASGPSRGRGNEKLF
TRBV19	TRBJ2-2	few	ASGAGANTGELF
TRBV11-3	TRBJ2-1	NA	ASSLSGGAYNEQF
TRBV23-1	TRBJ2-7	few	ASSQDRGAYEQY
TRBV7-8	TRBJ1-5	NA	ASSLEAGQGGNQPQH
TRBV28	TRBJ2-7	many	ASSGTGRYEQY
TRBV18	TRBJ2-3	NA	ASSPIPGQGPDTQY
TRBV28	TRBJ1-3	NA	ASSTEGQGSGNTIY
TRBV9	TRBJ2-1	NA	ASAPAGRDNEQF
TRBV10-3	TRBJ2-7	NA	AISVRTGGEQY
TRBV11-3	TRBJ2-3	NA	ASSPGTTGDTQY
TRBV4-1	TRBJ1-1	NA	ASSQEVGNTEAF
TRBV7-2	TRBJ2-3	NA	ASSGTSVGTDTQY
TRBV2	TRBJ1-4	NA	ASNREGNEKLF
TRBV27	TRBJ1-3	NA	ASRPQARSGNTIY
TRBV6-6	TRBJ2-2	NA	ASSYGGRGTGELF
TRBV9	TRBJ2-2	many	ASSVEINTGELF
TRBV27	TRBJ2-5	NA	ASSSSTETQY
TRBV7-2	TRBJ2-3	few	ASRASAGTDTQY
TRBV7-2	TRBJ1-1	NA	ASSLNRERTEAF
TRBV4-1	TRBJ2-5	few	ASSQDRGTSGEETQY
TRBV19	TRBJ2-5	few	ASRDRRIQETQY
TRBV2	TRBJ2-7	few	ASSSTSGVSYEQY
TRBV19	TRBJ1-1	few	ASSISRTPEAF
TRBV5-1	TRBJ2-6	few	ASSKGQSASGANVLT
TRBV9	TRBJ2-1	NA	ASSVGGQGANEQF
TRBV5-1	TRBJ2-7	NA	ASSLGTGDQQY
TRBV18	TRBJ2-3	NA	ASSPLDSADTQY
TRBV7-2	TRBJ1-5	many	ASSATYSSNQPQH
TRBV11-2	TRBJ2-1	few	ASSQRLAGQGNEQF
TRBV5-1	TRBJ1-4	NA	ASSRQGMGEKLF
TRBV7-8	TRBJ2-1	NA	ASSFLGGGLGNEQF
TRBV5-1	TRBJ2-7	few	ASSFSTGGTVTYEQY
TRBV5-6	TRBJ2-3	NA	ASSLDYADTQY
TRBV9	TRBJ2-5	NA	ASSVAGGGRTTSQGTQY
TRBV30	TRBJ2-3	NA	AWSPRQGPGTQY
TRBV18	TRBJ1-1	few	ASSPREEAEAF
TRBV11-3	TRBJ2-3	few	ASSLGKTSTDTQY
TRBV7-8	TRBJ1-1	few	ASSFREIRGAEAF